These T cell receptor beta chains were read from a single sample in a study of shared clonotypes between healthy human individuals. Only in-frame clones appear in the TCRdb table, and some are missing; sequencing was by immunoSEQ multiplex PCR. The data contain about 2 million clones, less than 95% of them seen just once; the ten biggest clones take up around 1.1%. The specimen was naive CD8+ T cells sorted from blood. The receptors were sampled from a man between 18 and 35 years old in good health. Both conserved end residues are part of each CDR3. The order of the fields is J gene, D gene, clone size, V gene, CDR3 DNA, CDR3 protein. The D gene is left open where the match is weak. Clone size is stated in some rows and not others, as once, few, many or a class when expanded.

>TRBJ1-2|NA|NA|TRBV9
TGTGCCAGCAGCGCCGCCCTATGGTATGGCTACACCTTC
CASSAALWYGYTF
>TRBJ2-1|NA|NA|TRBV29-1
TGCAGCGGTAGACTCGGCTCCTCCTACAATGAGCAGTTCTTC
CSGRLGSSYNEQFF
>TRBJ2-7|TRBD2|NA|TRBV4-1
TGCGCCAGCAGCCAACTAGCGGGAAACTACGAGCAGTACTTC
CASSQLAGNYEQYF
>TRBJ1-1|NA|NA|TRBV7-9
TGTGCCAGCAGCTCAGGGTTGGACACTGAAGCTTTCTTT
CASSSGLDTEAFF
>TRBJ2-3|NA|NA|TRBV4-3
TGCGCCAGCAGCCAGGAGACGGGCAGCACAGATACGCAGTATTTT
CASSQETGSTDTQYF
>TRBJ1-1|TRBD1|NA|TRBV27
TGTGCCAGCAGTTTAGACAGGGCGGGCGTGAACACTGAAGCTTTCTTT
CASSLDRAGVNTEAFF
>TRBJ2-7|NA|NA|TRBV6-1
TGTGCCAGCAGCCGCAACCTTAAATACGAGCAGTACTTC
CASSRNLKYEQYF
>TRBJ1-5|NA|NA|TRBV28
TGTGCCAGCAGTTTAACGTTGGGGATGGTTGATCAGCCCCAGCATTTT
CASSLTLGMVDQPQHF
>TRBJ1-5|TRBD1|NA|TRBV19
TGTGCCAGTAGTATAGCGGACAGGGGAGGTGATCAGCCCCAGCATTTT
CASSIADRGGDQPQHF
>TRBJ2-5|TRBD2|NA|TRBV4-1
TGCGCCAGCAGCCCCGGCGGACTAGTACAAGAGACCCAGTACTTC
CASSPGGLVQETQYF
>TRBJ2-7|NA|NA|TRBV27
TGTGCCAGCAGTTTACTTGGTCTCAGGGACGGACCCTACGAGCAGTACTTC
CASSLLGLRDGPYEQYF
>TRBJ2-7|NA|NA|TRBV7-9
TGTGCCAGCAGCCCCGGGGGTATTGAGCAGTACTTC
CASSPGGIEQYF
>TRBJ2-7|NA|NA|TRBV18
TGTGCCAGCTCATCCGCCTACGAGCAGTACTTC
CASSSAYEQYF
>TRBJ2-3|NA|NA|TRBV7-6
TGTGCCAGCAGCCCCTTCGGGGGAAGCACAGATACGCAGTATTTT
CASSPFGGSTDTQYF
>TRBJ2-7|TRBD1|NA|TRBV7-9
TGTGCCAGCTCCCATGGGGGACAGAGCTACGAGCAGTACTTC
CASSHGGQSYEQYF
>TRBJ2-7|TRBD2|NA|TRBV28
TGTGCCAGCAGTTTGGAACTAGCGGGACCCGTCCAGGCTTACGAGCAGTACTTC
CASSLELAGPVQAYEQYF
>TRBJ1-1|NA|NA|TRBV4-1
TGCGCCAGCAGCCCCCAAGGTCCCGGGAACACTGAAGCTTTCTTT
CASSPQGPGNTEAFF
>TRBJ2-1|TRBD1|NA|TRBV11-2
TGTGCCAGCAGCTTGGGGACAGTCCTTGGAGCGGATTGGGATGAGCAGTTCTTC
CASSLGTVLGADWDEQFF
>TRBJ2-1|TRBD2|NA|TRBV7-9
TGTGCCAGCAGCCCCAAGGTTCCGCGGGGGAGCTCCTACAATGAGCAGTTCTTC
CASSPKVPRGSSYNEQFF
>TRBJ1-5|NA|NA|TRBV27
TGTGCCAGCAGCCCCCCCAGGACGGGCAATCAGCCCCAGCATTTT
CASSPPRTGNQPQHF
>TRBJ2-3|TRBD2|NA|TRBV13
TGTGCCAGCAGCCATTATGGGACTAGCGGCACAGATACGCAGTATTTT
CASSHYGTSGTDTQYF
>TRBJ2-5|TRBD2|NA|TRBV27
TGTGCCAGCAGTTTATCGCTAGGACTAGCGCAAGAGACCCAGTACTTC
CASSLSLGLAQETQYF
>TRBJ2-7|NA|NA|TRBV5-6
TGTGCCAGCAGCTTGGAGCGGAGCTACGAGCAGTACTTC
CASSLERSYEQYF
>TRBJ2-7|TRBD2|NA|TRBV9
TGTGCCAGCAGCGCCCCTGGGGGGGGAAACGAGCAGTACTTC
CASSAPGGGNEQYF
>TRBJ1-6|NA|NA|TRBV6-1
TGTGCCAGCAGACAAACAGGGAAATATAATTCACCCCTCCACTTT
CASRQTGKYNSPLHF
>TRBJ2-5|TRBD1|NA|TRBV7-9
TGTGCCAGCAGCGAAACAGGGGGCTTGGAGACCCAGTACTTC
CASSETGGLETQYF
>TRBJ1-1|NA|NA|TRBV4-1
TGCGCCAGCAGCCAAGAGTGGGGATTCCGGGACACTGAAGCTTTCTTT
CASSQEWGFRDTEAFF
>TRBJ2-7|NA|once|TRBV11-1
TGTGCCAGCAGCTTAGATGGCGGGCACGAGCAGTACTTC
CASSLDGGHEQYF
>TRBJ2-7|NA|NA|TRBV4-1
TGCGCCAGCAGCCAAGATTTGGGGGCTAAGTACGAGCAGTACTTC
CASSQDLGAKYEQYF
>TRBJ1-6|TRBD1|once|TRBV4-1
TGCGCCAGCAGCCAAGATGGACAGGGTAATTCACCCCTCCACTTT
CASSQDGQGNSPLHF
>TRBJ1-2|TRBD1|NA|TRBV11-2
TGTGCCAGCAGTACAGACAGGGGGGATTGGGGCTACACCTTC
CASSTDRGDWGYTF
>TRBJ2-2|NA|NA|TRBV9
TGTGCCAGCAGTGACGGGACTGGGACCGGGGAGCTGTTTTTT
CASSDGTGTGELFF
>TRBJ2-7|NA|NA|TRBV7-2
TGTGCCAGCAGCTTACTCGACACAGGGTTTACCTACGAGCAGTACTTC
CASSLLDTGFTYEQYF
>TRBJ2-7|TRBD1|NA|TRBV13
TGTGCCAGCAGTCCAGGGACAGGGGCATCCTACGAGCAGTACTTC
CASSPGTGASYEQYF
>TRBJ2-7|NA|NA|TRBV9
TGTGCCAGCAGCGTAGGGGGGCATTCGGACGAGCAGTACTTC
CASSVGGHSDEQYF
>TRBJ2-1|TRBD2|NA|TRBV7-9
TGTGCCAGCAGTGGGACTAGCGGGGGAGCCTACAATGAGCAGTTCTTC
CASSGTSGGAYNEQFF
>TRBJ2-3|NA|NA|TRBV15
TGTGCCACCTACCCGGGAGAGGGAGATACGCAGTATTTT
CATYPGEGDTQYF
>TRBJ2-1|TRBD2|NA|TRBV7-8
TGTGCCAGCAGCCCCCCCGCTAGCGGGGGCCCCAATGAGCAGTTCTTC
CASSPPASGGPNEQFF
>TRBJ2-7|TRBD1|NA|TRBV4-1
TGCGCCAGCAGCGCGGGACAGGGGTCCTACGAGCAGTACTTC
CASSAGQGSYEQYF
>TRBJ2-7|TRBD2|once|TRBV10-3
TGTGCCATCAGTGAGGGGGGGACTAGCGGCTCCAAACAGGCGTCCTACGAGCAGTACTTC
CAISEGGTSGSKQASYEQYF
>TRBJ2-7|TRBD1|few|TRBV4-1
TGCGCCAGCAGCCAAGCGACAGGGGGTTCCTACGAGCAGTACTTC
CASSQATGGSYEQYF
>TRBJ2-1|NA|NA|TRBV29-1
TGCAGCGTTGGGGCCGACAATACCTACAATGAGCAGTTCTTC
CSVGADNTYNEQFF
>TRBJ2-7|NA|NA|TRBV6-5
TGTGCCAGCAGTTACGACCAGGCCTACGAGCAGTACTTC
CASSYDQAYEQYF
>TRBJ2-7|NA|NA|TRBV5-6
TGTGCCAGCAGCTTGTCTGCGGAGTACGAGCAGTACTTC
CASSLSAEYEQYF
>TRBJ2-2|TRBD1|NA|TRBV19
TGTGCCAGTAGGGTAACAGGGGGCGTATTCACCGGGGAGCTGTTTTTT
CASRVTGGVFTGELFF
>TRBJ1-6|NA|NA|TRBV19
TGTGCCAGTAGTCCGGGGACCGAAGCATGGTCACCCCTCCACTTT
CASSPGTEAWSPLHF
>TRBJ2-7|NA|NA|TRBV7-9
TGTGCCAGCAGCTTAAGTACAGGGCTCTCCTACGAGCAGTACTTC
CASSLSTGLSYEQYF
>TRBJ1-1|NA|NA|TRBV7-9
TGTGCCAGCAGGGGGCCGAGACAAACTGAAGCTTTCTTT
CASRGPRQTEAFF
>TRBJ2-7|TRBD2|NA|TRBV10-1
TGCGCCAGCAGTGGTACGCCCGGGACTAGCGGGGAGCAGTACTTC
CASSGTPGTSGEQYF
>TRBJ1-5|TRBD1|NA|TRBV7-9
TGTGCCAGCAGCACCGGGACAGGGAATCAGCCCCAGCATTTT
CASSTGTGNQPQHF
>TRBJ1-6|NA|NA|TRBV27
TGTGCCAGCAGTCGTTCCCTAGGAGTAAATAATTCACCCCTCCACTTT
CASSRSLGVNNSPLHF
>TRBJ2-3|NA|NA|TRBV10-3
TGTGCCACTCTAGAGTTGAGCACAGATACGCAGTATTTT
CATLELSTDTQYF
>TRBJ1-2|NA|NA|TRBV19
TGTGCCAGTAGTATCTCTGGACCCCAGGATGGCTACACCTTC
CASSISGPQDGYTF
>TRBJ1-1|NA|NA|TRBV4-3
TGCGCCAGCAGCCAAGAGGGGGGAGAAAACACTGAAGCTTTCTTT
CASSQEGGENTEAFF
>TRBJ1-6|NA|few|TRBV9
TGTGCCAGCAGCGTAGGGGAGGGCTCACCCCTCCACTTT
CASSVGEGSPLHF